This T cell receptor beta chain appears in the sequencing data of a study of blood T cells in healthy people across ages. For the second PCR, which ran for about 6 to 12 cycles, a sample-barcoded 5' primer and a J-beta primer mix were used. TCRdb independently ran MiXCR on the 5' RACE reads; one entry per CDR3 protein. There are around 900,000 distinct CDR3 sequences in the sample; less than 35% occur only once, and roughly a sixth lies in the top ten. The CDR3 is 15 amino acids. Germline CDR1 MNHNS, CDR2 SASEGT. The V gene end was trimmed by 6 bases and the J gene end by 10 bases; junction bases not matched to a gene: 14. Overall study findings and caveats: Roughly linearly, TCR beta diversity per million T cells fell as age increased. TCR beta diversity was tightly associated with the proportion of naive T cells.

A note on this clonotype: Its specificity is unknown.

V gene TRBV6-1 combines with J gene TRBJ2-4; 8 positions match TRBD1. This clonotype was sampled from a woman older than 75 in good health. The specimen was blood. CDR3 region: CASSPKAGGSGIQYF. The CDR3 DNA sequence: TGTGCCAGCAGCCCCAAGGCAGGGGGCAGCGGTATTCAGTACTTC.